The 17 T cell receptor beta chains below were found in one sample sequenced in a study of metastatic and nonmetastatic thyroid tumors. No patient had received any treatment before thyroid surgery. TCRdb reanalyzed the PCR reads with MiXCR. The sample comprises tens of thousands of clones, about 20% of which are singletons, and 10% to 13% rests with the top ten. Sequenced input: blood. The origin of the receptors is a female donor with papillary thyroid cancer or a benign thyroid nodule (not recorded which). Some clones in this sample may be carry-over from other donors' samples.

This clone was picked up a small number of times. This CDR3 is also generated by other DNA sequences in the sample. The CDR3 nucleotides are TGTGCCAGCAGCCAACCCGGGACAGGGCGAGACATTCAGTACTTC. Protein sequence: CASSQPGTGRDIQYF. The chain employs TRBV3-1 and TRBJ2-4, with 9 bases lining up with TRBD1. With 2 bases clipped from V and 8 bases from J, the junction kept 7 bases outside the gene matches. The CDR3 covers 15 residues. CDR1 and CDR2 (germline): LGHDT, YNNKEL (reference sequence).

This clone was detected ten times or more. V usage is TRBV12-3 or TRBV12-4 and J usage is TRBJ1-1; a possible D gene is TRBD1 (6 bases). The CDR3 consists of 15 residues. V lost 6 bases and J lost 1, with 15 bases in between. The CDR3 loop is CASRAPGQPNTEAFF. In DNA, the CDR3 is TGTGCCAGCAGGGCCCCCGGACAGCCGAACACTGAAGCTTTCTTT.

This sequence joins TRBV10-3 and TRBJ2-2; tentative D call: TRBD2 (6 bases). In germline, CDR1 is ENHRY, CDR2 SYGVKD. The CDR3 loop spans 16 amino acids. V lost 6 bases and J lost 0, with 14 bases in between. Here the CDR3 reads CAISPLSGSNTGELFF. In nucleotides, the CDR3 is TGTGCCATCAGCCCTCTTAGCGGATCGAACACCGGGGAGCTGTTTTTT.

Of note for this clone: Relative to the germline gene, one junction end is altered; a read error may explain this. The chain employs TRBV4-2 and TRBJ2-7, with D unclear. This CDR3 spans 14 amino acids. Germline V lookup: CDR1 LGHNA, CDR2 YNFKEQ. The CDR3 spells CASSQGEHVDEKYF. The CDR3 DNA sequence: TGTGCCAGCAGCCAAGGGGAACATGTTGACGAGAAGTACTTC.

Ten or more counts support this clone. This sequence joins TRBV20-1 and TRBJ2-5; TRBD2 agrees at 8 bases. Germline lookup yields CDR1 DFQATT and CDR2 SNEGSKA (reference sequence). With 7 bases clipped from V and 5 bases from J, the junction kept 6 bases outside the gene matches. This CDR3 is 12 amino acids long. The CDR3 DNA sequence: TGCAGTGTCGCGGGAGGAGGTGAGACCCAGTACTTC. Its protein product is CSVAGGGETQYF.

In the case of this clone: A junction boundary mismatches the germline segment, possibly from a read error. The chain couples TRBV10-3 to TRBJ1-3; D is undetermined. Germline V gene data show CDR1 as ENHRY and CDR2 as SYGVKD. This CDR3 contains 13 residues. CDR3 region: CAMTGERGNTKYF. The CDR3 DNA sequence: TGTGCCATGACCGGGGAGCGTGGTAACACCAAATATTTT.

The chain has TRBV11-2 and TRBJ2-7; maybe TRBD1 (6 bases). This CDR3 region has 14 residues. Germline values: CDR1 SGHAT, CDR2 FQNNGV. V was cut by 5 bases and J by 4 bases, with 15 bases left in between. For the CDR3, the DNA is TGTGCCAGCAGCCCCCCCGGACAGAATTACGAGCAGTACTTC. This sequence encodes CASSPPGQNYEQYF. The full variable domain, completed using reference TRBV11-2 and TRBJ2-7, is EAGVAQSPRYKIIEKRQSVAFWCNPISGHATLYWYQQILGQGPKLLIQFQNNGVVDDSQLPKDRFSAERLKGVDSTLKIQPAKLEDSAVYLCASSPPGQNYEQYFGPGTRLTVT.

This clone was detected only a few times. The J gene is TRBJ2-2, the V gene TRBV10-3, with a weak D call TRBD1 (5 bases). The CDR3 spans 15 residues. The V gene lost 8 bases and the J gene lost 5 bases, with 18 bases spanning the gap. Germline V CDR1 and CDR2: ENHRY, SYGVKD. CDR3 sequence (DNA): TGTGCCATCGCTGACGAGCATGGGGCTACCGGGGAGCTGTTTTTT. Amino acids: CAIADEHGATGELFF.

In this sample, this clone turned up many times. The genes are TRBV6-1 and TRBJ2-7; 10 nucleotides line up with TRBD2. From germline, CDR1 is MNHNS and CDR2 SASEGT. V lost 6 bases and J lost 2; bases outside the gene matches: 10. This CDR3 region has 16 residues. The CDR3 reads CASSSPAGGPTYEQYF. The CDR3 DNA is TGTGCCAGCAGCTCGCCAGCGGGAGGGCCCACCTACGAGCAGTACTTC.

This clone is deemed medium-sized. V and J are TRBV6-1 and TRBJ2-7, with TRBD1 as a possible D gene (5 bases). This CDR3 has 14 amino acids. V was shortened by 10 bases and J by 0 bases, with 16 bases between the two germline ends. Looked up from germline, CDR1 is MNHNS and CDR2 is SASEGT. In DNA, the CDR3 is TGTGCCACCTTCGGCAGGGAAAGCTCCTACGAGCAGTACTTC. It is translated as CATFGRESSYEQYF.

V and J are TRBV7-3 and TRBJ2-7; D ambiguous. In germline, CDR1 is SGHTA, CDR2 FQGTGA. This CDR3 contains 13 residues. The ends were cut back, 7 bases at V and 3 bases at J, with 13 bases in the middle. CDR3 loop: CASIPTVYYEQYF. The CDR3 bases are TGTGCCAGCATCCCCACCGTTTACTACGAGCAGTACTTC.

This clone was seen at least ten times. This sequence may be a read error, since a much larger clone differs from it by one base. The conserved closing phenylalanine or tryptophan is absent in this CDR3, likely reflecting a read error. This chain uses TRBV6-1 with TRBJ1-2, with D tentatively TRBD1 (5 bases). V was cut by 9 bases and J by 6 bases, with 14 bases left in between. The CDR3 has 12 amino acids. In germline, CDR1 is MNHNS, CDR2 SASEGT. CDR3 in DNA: TGTGCCAGTGTTGTCGGGGGTAATGGCTACACCCTC. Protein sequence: CASVVGGNGYTL.

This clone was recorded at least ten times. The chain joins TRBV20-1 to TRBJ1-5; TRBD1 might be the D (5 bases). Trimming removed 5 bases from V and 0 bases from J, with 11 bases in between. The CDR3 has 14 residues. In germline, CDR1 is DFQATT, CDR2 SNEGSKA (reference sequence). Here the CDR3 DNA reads TGCAGTGCTGGGGGGGGATATAGCAATCAGCCCCAGCATTTT. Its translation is CSAGGGYSNQPQHF.

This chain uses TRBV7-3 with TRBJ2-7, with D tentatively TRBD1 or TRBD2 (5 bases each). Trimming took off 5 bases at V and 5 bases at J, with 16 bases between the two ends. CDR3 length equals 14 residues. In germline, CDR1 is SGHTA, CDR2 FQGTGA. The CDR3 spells CASSIEGPTDEQYF. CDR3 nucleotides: TGTGCCAGCAGCATAGAGGGGCCTACCGACGAGCAGTACTTC.

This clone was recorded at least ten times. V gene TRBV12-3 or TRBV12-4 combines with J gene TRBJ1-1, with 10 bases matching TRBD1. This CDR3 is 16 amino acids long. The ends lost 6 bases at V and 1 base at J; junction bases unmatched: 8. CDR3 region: CASSLGTGEPNTEAFF. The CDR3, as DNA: TGTGCCAGCAGCCTCGGGACAGGGGAACCGAACACTGAAGCTTTCTTT.

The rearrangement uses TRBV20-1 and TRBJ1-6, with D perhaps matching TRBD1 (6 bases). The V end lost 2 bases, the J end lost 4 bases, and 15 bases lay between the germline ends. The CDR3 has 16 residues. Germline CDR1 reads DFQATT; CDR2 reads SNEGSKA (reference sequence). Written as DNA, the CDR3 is TGCAGTGCTAGAATCGTGACAGGATATTATAATTCACCCCTCCACTTT. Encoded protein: CSARIVTGYYNSPLHF.

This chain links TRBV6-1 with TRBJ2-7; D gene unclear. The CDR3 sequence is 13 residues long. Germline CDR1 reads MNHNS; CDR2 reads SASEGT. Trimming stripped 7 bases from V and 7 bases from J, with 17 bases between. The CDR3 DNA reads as TGTGCCAGCATTGGGTCAGGCATGGGAGAGCAGTACTTC. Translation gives CASIGSGMGEQYF.